This T cell receptor beta chain originates from a study of OX40 agonist ivuxolimab in advanced cancers. With respect to the entire study: Ivuxolimab was a fully human IgG2 agonistic monoclonal antibody targeting the costimulatory receptor OX40 (CD134). Intravenous ivuxolimab was administered to patients every 2 weeks at six dose levels: 0.01, 0.1, 0.3, 1.5, 3 and 10 mg/kg. Among the 52 dose-escalation patients, around 19 had hepatocellular carcinoma, approximately 15 melanoma, 9 renal cell carcinoma and 9 head and neck cancer. In the dose-escalation cohort, around four fifths of patients were male, and the mean age was roughly 60 years, with a range of about 23 to 80. Patients were allowed to have had prior anti-PD-1, anti-PD-L1 or anti-CTLA-4 therapy, and roughly two fifths of the dose-escalation patients had been treated with checkpoint inhibitors. Partial responses occurred in three dose-escalation patients: two with cutaneous melanoma and one with hepatocellular carcinoma. Peripheral TCRbeta sequencing was intended to test whether TCR sequence diversity was altered and clonal T-cell expansion was caused by ivuxolimab. The paper reports the monotherapy dose-escalation portion (N of about 50 patients) of the phase I ivuxolimab trial. Paper-wide results and their limitations: In the 0.1-3.0 mg/kg groups, partial responders were among the patients with the lowest normalized peripheral clonal expansion, particularly in CD8+ T cells. Antigen specificity was not determined for the clonally expanded peripheral T cells. Low levels of normalized T-cell clonal expansion were also shown by some nonresponding patients. After ivuxolimab, more expanded clones were found on average in CD8+ T cells than in CD4+ T cells. Clonal expansion of both CD4+ and CD8+ blood T cells was observed from baseline to week 6 at doses 0.1 to 3.0 mg/kg.

The V end loses 3 bases and the J end loses 1 base, and a stretch of 9 bases separates them. The germline V gene specifies KGHSH as CDR1 and LQKENI as CDR2. The CDR3 contains 14 residues, cysteine and phenylalanine counted. The DNA shown is the 42-base CDR3, in frame from base 1. Remarks on this clone: This receptor's antigen is unknown. No much larger clone is present one base from it, and per-base qualities are unavailable.

To sequence the TCRbeta CDR3 region, genomic DNA was isolated from the sorted cells. The immunoSEQ Assay was used for sequencing of TCRbeta CDR3 regions. Drawn from immuneACCESS, this table holds only the in-frame rearrangements with V and J called that TCRdb kept. Clones are partly lost; checked studies trace under half to an unresolved V gene and leave the rest unexplained. The sample table shows over 30,000 clones, and approximately 90% are seen once. The ten largest clones take up roughly 4% of the sample. The trial excluded patients who had a history of autoimmune disease or who were on systemic immunosuppression. Peripheral blood for TCR sequencing was collected from all dose cohorts at baseline, on cycle 4 day 1, and on cycle 7 day 1. The samples were taken from a phase I, first-in-human, multicenter, open-label dose-escalation trial of ivuxolimab. Adults with locally advanced or metastatic melanoma, renal cell, hepatocellular, or head and neck squamous cell carcinoma were enrolled in the trial. Before TCR sequencing, CD4+ T cells and CD8+ T cells from peripheral blood were sorted into separate populations.

The chain is encoded by TRBV18 joined to TRBJ1-1, with no D gene named confidently. Sample: CD4+ or CD8+ T cells sorted from blood, taken in a trial of the OX40 agonist ivuxolimab. This receptor was identified in an adult with an advanced solid tumor such as melanoma, head and neck, liver or kidney cancer. The CDR3 is CASSPHGENTEAFF. The base sequence is TGTGCCAGCTCACCCCACGGGGAGAACACTGAAGCTTTCTTT. Here the CDR3 is joined to the reference TRBV18 and TRBJ1-1 genes, and the full variable domain is: NAGVMQNPRHLVRRRGQEARLRCSPMKGHSHVYWYRQLPEEGLKFMVYLQKENIIDESGMPKERFSAEFPKEGPSILRIQQVVRGDSAAYFCASSPHGENTEAFFGQGTRLTVV.